A single sample gave rise to the 5 T cell receptor beta chains below, sequenced in a study of cytomegalovirus exposure and HLA in healthy donors. 60 Vbeta and 13 Jbeta primers were used in PCR. Produced via immunoSEQ multiplex PCR; TCRdb's table is partial and in-frame only. The sample records about 170,000 clones, around 72% being singletons. Sequenced input: PBMCs. These receptors all stem from a man in his forties in good health and CMV-seropositive.

This clone was recorded a few times. The V gene is TRBV5-1, the J gene TRBJ2-2; 10 nucleotides match TRBD1. The CDR3 is 14 amino acids. With V trimmed by 4 bases and J by 6 bases, 3 bases remained unmatched. Germline V gene data show CDR1 as SGHRS and CDR2 as YFSETQ. Here the CDR3 reads CASSEGQGSGELFF. Written as DNA, the CDR3 is TGCGCCAGCAGCGAGGGACAGGGGTCCGGGGAGCTGTTTTTT.

The gene calls are TRBV6-1 and TRBJ1-2; weak D call: TRBD1 (5 bases). The length of the CDR3 is 13 residues. Trimming removed 4 bases from V and 8 bases from J, with 14 bases in between. In germline, CDR1 is MNHNS, CDR2 SASEGT. CDR3 bases: TGTGCCAGCAGTGCGATCGGGTCAGGGGGCTACACCTTC. It yields the protein CASSAIGSGGYTF.

CDR3 sequence: CASSARLRNTEAFF. CDR3 coding DNA: TGTGCCAGCAGTGCCAGACTTCGGAACACTGAAGCTTTCTTT. This chain uses TRBV2 with TRBJ1-1; D gene ambiguous. Trimming left V 4 bases short and J 1 base short, with 10 bases between. Per germline, CDR1 SNHLY and CDR2 FYNNEI. The length of the CDR3 is 14 residues.

This clone was seen just once. V is TRBV7-9 and J is TRBJ2-7; D is perhaps TRBD1 (5 bases). CDR1 SEHNR and CDR2 FQNEAQ come from the germline V gene (reference sequence). This CDR3 contains 14 residues. V lost 5 bases and J 2 bases, leaving 13 bases between the germline ends. CDR3 sequence: CASSAQGNPYEQYF. The CDR3 DNA follows: TGTGCCAGCAGCGCGCAGGGTAATCCCTACGAGCAGTACTTC.

This chain links TRBV9 with TRBJ1-1; D gene ambiguous. Germline CDR1 is SGDLS and CDR2 is YYNGEE. Deletions cut 4 bases from V and 8 bases from J, with 12 bases between. This CDR3 comprises 12 residues. In DNA form, the CDR3 reads TGTGCCAGCAGCTCCCCCGGGTGGGAAGCTTTCTTT. This sequence encodes CASSSPGWEAFF.